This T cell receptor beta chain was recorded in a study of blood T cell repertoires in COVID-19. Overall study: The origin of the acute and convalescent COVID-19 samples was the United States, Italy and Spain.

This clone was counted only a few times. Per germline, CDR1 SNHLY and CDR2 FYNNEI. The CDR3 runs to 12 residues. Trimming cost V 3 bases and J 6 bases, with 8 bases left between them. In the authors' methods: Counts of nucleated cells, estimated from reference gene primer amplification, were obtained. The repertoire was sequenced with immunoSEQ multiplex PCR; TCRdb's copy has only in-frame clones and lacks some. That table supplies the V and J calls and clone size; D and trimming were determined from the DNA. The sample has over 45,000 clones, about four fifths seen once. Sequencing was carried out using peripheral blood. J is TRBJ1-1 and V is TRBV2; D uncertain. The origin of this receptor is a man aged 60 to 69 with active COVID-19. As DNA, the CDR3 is TGTGCCAGCAGTGAGATGAGGGCTGAAGCTTTCTTT. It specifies CASSEMRAEAFF.